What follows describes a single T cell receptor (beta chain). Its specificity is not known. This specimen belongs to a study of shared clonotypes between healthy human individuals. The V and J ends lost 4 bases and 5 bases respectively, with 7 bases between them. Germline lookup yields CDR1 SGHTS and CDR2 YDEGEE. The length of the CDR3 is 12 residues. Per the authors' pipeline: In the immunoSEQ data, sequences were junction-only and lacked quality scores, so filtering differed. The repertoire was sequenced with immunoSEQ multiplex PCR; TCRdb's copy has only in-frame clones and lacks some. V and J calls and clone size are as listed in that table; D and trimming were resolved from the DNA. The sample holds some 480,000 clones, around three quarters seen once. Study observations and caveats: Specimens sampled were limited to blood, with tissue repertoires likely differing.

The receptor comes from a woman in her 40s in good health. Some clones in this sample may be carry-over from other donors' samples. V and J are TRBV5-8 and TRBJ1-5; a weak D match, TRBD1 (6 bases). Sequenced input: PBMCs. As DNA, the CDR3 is TGTGCCAGCAGCAACAGGGATCAGCCCCAGCATTTT. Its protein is CASSNRDQPQHF.